Listed below are T cell receptor beta chains from one sample, sequenced in a study of T-cell memory formation after mild COVID-19. TCRdb fed the 5' RACE reads into MiXCR, producing one record per CDR3 protein. The sample yields about 400,000 distinct CDR3 sequences, about 17% seen once. The specimen sequenced was PBMCs or a T cell subset sorted from them (not recorded which). The source of these receptors is a man between 18 and 29 years old who had mild COVID-19 (a few samples of this study predate the infection). Cell type and time point are not known. CDR3s include the opening cysteine and the closing phenylalanine or tryptophan. D genes are given only for firm matches. Not every row has a clone size; where given, it reads once, few, many or a size class.

D gene,V gene,clone size,J gene,CDR3 DNA,CDR3 protein
NA,TRBV9,few,TRBJ2-6,TGTGCCAGCAGACGGGGTACCAGGAACTCTGGGGCCAACGTCCTGACTTTC,CASRRGTRNSGANVLTF
NA,TRBV29-1,NA,TRBJ2-5,TGCAGCGTTGAGCGGGGTTCAGAGACCCAGTACTTC,CSVERGSETQYF
NA,TRBV19,NA,TRBJ2-7,TGTGCCAGTAGTATTCAGGCTACAGCCTACGAGCAGTACTTC,CASSIQATAYEQYF
TRBD1,TRBV19,few,TRBJ2-7,TGTGCCAGTAGCCTACAGGGGCCTTTCTCCTACGAGCAGTACTTC,CASSLQGPFSYEQYF
NA,TRBV7-6,NA,TRBJ2-6,TGTGCCAGCAGCCTCATTATCTCTGGGGCCAACGTCCTGACTTTC,CASSLIISGANVLTF
NA,TRBV12-3/TRBV12-4,NA,TRBJ1-2,TGTGCCAGCAGTTTTAGACCGGGGACCGATGGCTACACCTTC,CASSFRPGTDGYTF
TRBD1,TRBV4-2,few,TRBJ1-1,TGTGCCAGCAGCTCCCTGATGCAGGGGGCGCTCGCTGAAGCTTTCTTT,CASSSLMQGALAEAFF
TRBD2,TRBV20-1,many,TRBJ2-3,TGCAGTGCTTGGACTAGCGGGGGAAACACAGATACGCAGTATTTT,CSAWTSGGNTDTQYF
NA,TRBV27,few,TRBJ1-4,TGTGCCAGCAGCGGCGGCAGTGAGAATGAAAAACTGTTTTTT,CASSGGSENEKLFF
NA,TRBV12-3/TRBV12-4,many,TRBJ1-1,TGTGCCAGCAACCTTGGAGACACTGAAGCTTTCTTT,CASNLGDTEAFF
NA,TRBV14,NA,TRBJ2-1,TGTGCCAGCAGCCAAGGGGTTGGCTCCTACAATGAGCAGTTCTTC,CASSQGVGSYNEQFF
TRBD1,TRBV4-3,many,TRBJ1-2,TGCGCCAGCAGCCATACGGACAGGGGACGCAATGGCTACACCTTC,CASSHTDRGRNGYTF
NA,TRBV5-1,few,TRBJ1-1,TGCGCCAGCAGCTTGGGAGGGTTCGGGGGCAGCACTGAAGCTTTCTTT,CASSLGGFGGSTEAFF
NA,TRBV20-1,NA,TRBJ2-5,TGCAGTGCTAGAGATAGGTTCATGGCGGGGCCCCAAGAGACCCAGTACTTC,CSARDRFMAGPQETQYF
NA,TRBV23-1,NA,TRBJ1-4,TGCGCCAGCAGTCAGGGCCCCAGTCGGGGGGCAGGGGAAAAACTGTTTTTT,CASSQGPSRGAGEKLFF
TRBD2,TRBV19,few,TRBJ2-1,TGTGCCAGTAGTACCGGGGGGGCCTTTGGGGAGCAGTTCTTC,CASSTGGAFGEQFF